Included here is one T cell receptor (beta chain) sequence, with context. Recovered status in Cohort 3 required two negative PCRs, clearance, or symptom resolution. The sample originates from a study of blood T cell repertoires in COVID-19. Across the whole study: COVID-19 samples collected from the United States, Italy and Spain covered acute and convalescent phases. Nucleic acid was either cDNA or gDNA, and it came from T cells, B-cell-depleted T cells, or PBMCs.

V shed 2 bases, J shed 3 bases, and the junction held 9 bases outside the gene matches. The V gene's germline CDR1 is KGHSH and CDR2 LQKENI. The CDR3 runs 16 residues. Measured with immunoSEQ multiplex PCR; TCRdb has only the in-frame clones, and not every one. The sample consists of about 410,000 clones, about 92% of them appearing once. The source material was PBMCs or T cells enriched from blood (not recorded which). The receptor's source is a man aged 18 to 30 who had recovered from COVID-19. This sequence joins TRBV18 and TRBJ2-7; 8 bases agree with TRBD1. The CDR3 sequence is CASSPSDRAGVYEQYF. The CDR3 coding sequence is TGTGCCAGCTCACCATCGGACAGGGCAGGGGTCTACGAGCAGTACTTC.